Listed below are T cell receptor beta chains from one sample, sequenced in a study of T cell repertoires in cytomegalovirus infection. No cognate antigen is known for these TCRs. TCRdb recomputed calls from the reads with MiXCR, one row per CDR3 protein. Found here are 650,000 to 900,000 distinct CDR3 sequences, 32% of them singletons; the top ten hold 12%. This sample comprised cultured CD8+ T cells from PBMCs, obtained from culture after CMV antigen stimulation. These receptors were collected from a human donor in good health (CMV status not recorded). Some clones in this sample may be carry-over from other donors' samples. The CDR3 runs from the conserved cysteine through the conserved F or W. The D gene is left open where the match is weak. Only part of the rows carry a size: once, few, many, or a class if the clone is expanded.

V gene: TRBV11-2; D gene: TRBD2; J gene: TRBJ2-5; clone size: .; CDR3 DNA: TGTGCCAGCAGCCCCCGACTAGCGGGGGCCTACCAAGAGACCCAGTACTTC; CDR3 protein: CASSPRLAGAYQETQYF
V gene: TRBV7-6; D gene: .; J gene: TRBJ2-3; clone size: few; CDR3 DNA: TGTGCCAGCAGCCCCAAGGGGGGTCGCACAGATACGCAGTATTTT; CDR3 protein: CASSPKGGRTDTQYF
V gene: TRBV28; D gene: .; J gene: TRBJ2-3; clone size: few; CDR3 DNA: TGTGCCAGCAGTTCGGGTGTGGATCCAGATACGCAGTATTTT; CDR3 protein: CASSSGVDPDTQYF
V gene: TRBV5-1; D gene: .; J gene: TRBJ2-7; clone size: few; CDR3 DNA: TGCGCCAGCAGCATAGGGTATAACTCCTACGAGCAGTACTTC; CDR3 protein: CASSIGYNSYEQYF
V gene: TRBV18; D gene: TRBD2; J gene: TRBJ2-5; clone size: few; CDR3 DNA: TGTGCCAGCTCACCACTTTCTAGCGGGGGGCCGAACACCTACCGGTACCAAGAGACCCAGTACTTC; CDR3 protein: CASSPLSSGGPNTYRYQETQYF
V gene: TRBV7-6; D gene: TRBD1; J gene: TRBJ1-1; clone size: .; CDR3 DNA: TGTGCCAGCAGCCTCGGGACAGGGCAGAGGGAAGCTTTCTTT; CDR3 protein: CASSLGTGQREAFF
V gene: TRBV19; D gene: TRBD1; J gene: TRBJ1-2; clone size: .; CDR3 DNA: TGTGCCAGTAGTCCCAGGACAGGGGGCGTCTATGGCTACACCTTC; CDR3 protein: CASSPRTGGVYGYTF
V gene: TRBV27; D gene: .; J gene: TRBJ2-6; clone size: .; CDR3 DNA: TGTGCCAGCAGTTTAGTAGTGACTTTCTCTGGGGCCAACGTCCTGACTTTC; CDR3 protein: CASSLVVTFSGANVLTF
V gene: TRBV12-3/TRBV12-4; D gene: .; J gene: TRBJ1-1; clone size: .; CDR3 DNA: TGTGCCAGCAGCGGGACGCGGGGCACTGAAGCTTTCTTT; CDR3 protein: CASSGTRGTEAFF
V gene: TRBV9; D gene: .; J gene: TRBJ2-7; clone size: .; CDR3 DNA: TGTGCCAGCAGCGTAGACAGCTCTCTCGAGCAGTACTTC; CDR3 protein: CASSVDSSLEQYF
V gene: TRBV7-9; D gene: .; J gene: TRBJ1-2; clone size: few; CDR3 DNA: TGTGCCAGCAGCTTTACCGATCGCAGGGGCTATGGCTACACCTTC; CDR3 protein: CASSFTDRRGYGYTF
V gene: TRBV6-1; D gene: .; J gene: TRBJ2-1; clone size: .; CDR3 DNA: TGTGCCAGCATGAGGGGCTCCTACAATGAGCAGTTCTTC; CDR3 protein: CASMRGSYNEQFF
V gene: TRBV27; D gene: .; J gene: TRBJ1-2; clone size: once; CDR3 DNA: TGTGCCAGCAGGTCCGCAGGTCTCTATGGCTACACCTTC; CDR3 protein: CASRSAGLYGYTF
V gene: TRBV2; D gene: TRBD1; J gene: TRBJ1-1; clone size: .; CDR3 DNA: TGTGCCAGCAGTGAACTCGGAGACAGGGGGAACACTGAAGCTTTCTTT; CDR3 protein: CASSELGDRGNTEAFF
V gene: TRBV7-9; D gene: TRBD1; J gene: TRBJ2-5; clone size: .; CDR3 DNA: TGTGTCAGCAGCTTTCTCGTGACAGGGGAGACCCAGTACTTC; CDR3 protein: CVSSFLVTGETQYF
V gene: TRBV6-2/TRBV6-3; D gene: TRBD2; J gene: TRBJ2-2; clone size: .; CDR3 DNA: TGTGCCAGCAACAATCTGAGCGGGAGGAACACCGGGGAGCTGTTTTTT; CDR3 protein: CASNNLSGRNTGELFF
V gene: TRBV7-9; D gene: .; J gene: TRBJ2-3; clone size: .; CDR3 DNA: TGTGCCAGCAGCTGGACAGACTCTAGCACAGATACGCAGTATTTT; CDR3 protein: CASSWTDSSTDTQYF
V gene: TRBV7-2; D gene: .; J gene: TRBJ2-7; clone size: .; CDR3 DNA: TGTGCCGGCGGGACAATTCCCTACGAGCAGTACTTC; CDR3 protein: CAGGTIPYEQYF
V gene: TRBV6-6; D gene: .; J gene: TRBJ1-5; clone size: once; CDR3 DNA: TGTGCCAGCAGAAAGGGAGGACAGCCCAATCAGCCCCAGCATTTT; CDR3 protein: CASRKGGQPNQPQHF
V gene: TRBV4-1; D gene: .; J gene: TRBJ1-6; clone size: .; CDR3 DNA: TGCGCCAGCAGCCAAGACGACAGTAATTCACCCCTCCACTTT; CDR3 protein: CASSQDDSNSPLHF
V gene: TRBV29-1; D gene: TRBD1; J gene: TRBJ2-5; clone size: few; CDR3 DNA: TGCAGCGTTGAAGATCAGACAGGGGGCCTGGAGACCCAGTACTTC; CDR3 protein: CSVEDQTGGLETQYF
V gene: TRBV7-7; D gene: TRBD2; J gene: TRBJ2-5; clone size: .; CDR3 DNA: TGTGCTAGCAGCTTTGGGAGCGGGGGAGAATGGACCCAGTACTTC; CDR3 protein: CASSFGSGGEWTQYF
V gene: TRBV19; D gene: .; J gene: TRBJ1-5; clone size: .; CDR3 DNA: TGTGCCAGTAGTTCTGGACGGGCCAGACAGCCCCAGCATTTT; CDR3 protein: CASSSGRARQPQHF
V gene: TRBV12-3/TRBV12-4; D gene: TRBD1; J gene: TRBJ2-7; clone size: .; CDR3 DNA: TGTGCCAGCAGGACAGGGTACGGCGAGCAGTACTTC; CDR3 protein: CASRTGYGEQYF